The 2 T cell receptor beta chains below were found in one sample sequenced in a study of a mutant IDH1 vaccine in newly diagnosed glioma. Their cognate antigens are unknown. The table came from immunoSEQ multiplex PCR; TCRdb's copy has only in-frame clones and leaves some out. Of around 50,000 clones in the sample, approximately 84% were seen once. Time point of the sample: week 47, end of study. All doses held 300 ug of mutant IDH1 20-mer peptide, with topical imiquimod. The specimen was PBMCs, collected from a glioma patient whose treatment included an IDH1 peptide vaccine. The origin of the receptors is a woman under 40 with glioma. Some clones in this sample may be carry-over from other donors' samples.

The CDR3 loop reads CASSSQQYF. In DNA form, the CDR3 reads TGTGCCAGCAGCTCCCAGCAGTATTTT. V and J are TRBV7-9 and TRBJ2-3; no clear D gene. Per the germline V gene, CDR1 is SEHNR and CDR2 is FQNEAQ (reference sequence). The CDR3 runs 9 residues. Between the trimmed V and J ends, which lost 4 bases and 11 bases, there was a span of 4 bases.

The chain couples TRBV11-2 to TRBJ2-7, with D perhaps being TRBD1 or TRBD2 (5 bases each). CDR1 SGHAT and CDR2 FQNNGV come from the germline V gene. Trimming cost V 6 bases and J 2 bases, with 17 bases left between them. The CDR3 has 15 residues. The CDR3 region is CASRPTLEGPYEQYF. In DNA form, the CDR3 reads TGTGCCAGCAGACCGACACTCGAGGGGCCCTACGAGCAGTACTTC.